Following are 5 T cell receptor beta chains from one sample sequenced in a study of beta chain features in type 1 diabetes. TCRB transcripts that were expressed got sequenced, as all of the isolated RNA had been reverse transcribed. Sequencing was performed with immunoSEQ multiplex PCR; in TCRdb, only in-frame clones are kept and a portion is missing. The data contain hundreds of thousands of clones, 11% to 15% of them singletons. The specimen was naive CD4+ T cells from blood. The receptors come from a woman between 40 and 50 years old in good health.

V usage is TRBV7-2 and J usage is TRBJ2-5; tentatively, D is TRBD2 (6 bases). The germline CDR1 and CDR2 sequences are SGHTA and FQGNSA. The CDR3 totals 16 residues. The V gene lost 2 bases and the J gene lost 2 bases, with 15 bases spanning the gap. The CDR3 protein is CASSLIGGGGQETQYF. CDR3 DNA: TGTGCCAGCAGCTTAATTGGTGGGGGAGGACAAGAGACCCAGTACTTC.

V usage is TRBV5-4 and J usage is TRBJ2-7; TRBD2 matches at 7 bases. Unmatched junction bases numbered 10, after V lost 4 bases and J lost 3 bases. The germline V gene encodes CDR1 SGHNT and CDR2 YYREEE (reference sequence). This CDR3 is built from 15 residues. CDR3: CASSPFGSGVYEQYF. The CDR3 DNA reads TGTGCCAGCAGCCCCTTTGGGAGCGGGGTCTACGAGCAGTACTTC. The full variable domain, in which reference TRBV5-4 and TRBJ2-7 provide the parts outside the CDR3, is ETGVTQSPTHLIKTRGQQVTLRCSSQSGHNTVSWYQQALGQGPQFIFQYYREEENGRGNFPPRFSGLQFPNYSSELNVNALELDDSALYLCASSPFGSGVYEQYFGPGTRLTVT.

This clone occurred a few times. The chain couples TRBV7-9 to TRBJ2-5; 7 bases agree with TRBD2. V lost 5 bases and J lost 1; bases outside the gene matches: 7. Looked up from germline, CDR1 is SEHNR and CDR2 is FQNEAQ (reference sequence). The CDR3 is 15 amino acids. The CDR3 sequence: CASSLPLATQETQYF. In DNA, the CDR3 is TGTGCCAGCAGCCTACCACTAGCGACCCAAGAGACCCAGTACTTC.

This clone appeared a few times. The chain joins TRBV6-6 to TRBJ1-4; tentatively, D is TRBD1 (5 bases). Germline CDR1 and CDR2: MNHNY and SVGAGI (reference sequence). V gave up 8 bases and J gave up 8 bases, with 12 bases separating them. This CDR3 region has 12 residues. The CDR3 loop is CASADGGEKLFF. CDR3 DNA sequence: TGTGCCAGCGCTGACGGGGGAGAAAAACTGTTTTTT.

This clone was detected only a few times. The rearrangement links TRBV5-1 to TRBJ2-5; TRBD1 matches 11 bases. TRBJ2-7 matches the DNA end more closely, so the J call is doubtful. In germline, CDR1 is SGHRS, CDR2 YFSETQ. The CDR3 extends over 15 amino acids. The CDR3 sequence is CASSPPRTGGDEQYF. The DNA of the CDR3 is TGCGCCAGCAGCCCACCTAGGACAGGGGGCGACGAGCAGTACTTC.